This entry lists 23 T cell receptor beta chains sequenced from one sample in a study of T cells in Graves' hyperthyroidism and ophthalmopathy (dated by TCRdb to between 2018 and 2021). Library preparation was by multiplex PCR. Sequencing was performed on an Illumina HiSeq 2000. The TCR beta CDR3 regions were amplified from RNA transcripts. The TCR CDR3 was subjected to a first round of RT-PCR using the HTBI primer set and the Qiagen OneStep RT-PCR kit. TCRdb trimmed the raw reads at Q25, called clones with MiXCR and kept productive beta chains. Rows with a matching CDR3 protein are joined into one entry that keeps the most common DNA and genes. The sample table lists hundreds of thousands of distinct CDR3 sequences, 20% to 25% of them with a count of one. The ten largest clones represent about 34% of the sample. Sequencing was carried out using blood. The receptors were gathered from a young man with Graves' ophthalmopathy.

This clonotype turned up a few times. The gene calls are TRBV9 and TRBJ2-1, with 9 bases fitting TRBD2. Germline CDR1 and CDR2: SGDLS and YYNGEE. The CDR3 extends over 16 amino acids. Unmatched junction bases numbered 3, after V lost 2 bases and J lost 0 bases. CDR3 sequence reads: CASSVGGRGSYNEQFF. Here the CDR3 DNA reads TGTGCCAGCAGCGTCGGCGGGAGGGGCTCCTACAATGAGCAGTTCTTC.

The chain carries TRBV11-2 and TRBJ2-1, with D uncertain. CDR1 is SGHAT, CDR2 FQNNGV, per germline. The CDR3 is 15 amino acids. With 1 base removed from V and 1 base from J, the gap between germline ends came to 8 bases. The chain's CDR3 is CASSLGAQSYNEQFF. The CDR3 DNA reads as TGTGCCAGCAGCTTAGGGGCGCAATCCTACAATGAGCAGTTCTTC.

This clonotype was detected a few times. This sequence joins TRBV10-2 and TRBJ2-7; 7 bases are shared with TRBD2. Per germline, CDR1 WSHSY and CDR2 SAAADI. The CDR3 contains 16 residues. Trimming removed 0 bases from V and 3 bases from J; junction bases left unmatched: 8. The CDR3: CASSESLAGVNYEQYF. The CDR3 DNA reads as TGCGCCAGCAGTGAGTCGCTTGCGGGGGTAAACTACGAGCAGTACTTC.

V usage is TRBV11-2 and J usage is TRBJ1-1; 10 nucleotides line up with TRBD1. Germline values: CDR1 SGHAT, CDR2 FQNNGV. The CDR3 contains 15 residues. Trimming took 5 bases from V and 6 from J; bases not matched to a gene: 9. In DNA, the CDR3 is TGTGCCAGCAGCCGAAAGGGACAGGGGTATTCTGAAGCTTTCTTT. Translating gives CASSRKGQGYSEAFF.

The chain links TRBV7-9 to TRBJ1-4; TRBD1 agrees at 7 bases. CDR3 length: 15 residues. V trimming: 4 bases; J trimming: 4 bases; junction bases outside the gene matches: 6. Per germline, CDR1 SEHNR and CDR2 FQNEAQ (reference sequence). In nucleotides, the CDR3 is TGTGCCAGCAGCTCATCTTGGGACAGTAATGAAAAACTGTTTTTT. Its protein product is CASSSSWDSNEKLFF.

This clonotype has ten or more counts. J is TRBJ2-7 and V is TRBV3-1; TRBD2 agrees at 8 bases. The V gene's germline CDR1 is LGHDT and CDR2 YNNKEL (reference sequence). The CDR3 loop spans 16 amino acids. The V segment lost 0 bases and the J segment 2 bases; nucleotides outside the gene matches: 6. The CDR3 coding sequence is TGTGCCAGCAGCCAAGATCGGGGAGCGGGGGCCTACGAGCAGTACTTC. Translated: CASSQDRGAGAYEQYF.

CDR3 bases: TGTGCCAGCAGTTTACTAGGACAGGGTGAGACCCAGTACTTC. This gives the protein CASSLLGQGETQYF. V gene TRBV27 combines with J gene TRBJ2-5, with 8 bases identical to TRBD1. CDR1 MNHEY and CDR2 SMNVEV come from the germline V gene (reference sequence). Trimming cost V 2 bases and J 5 bases; bases outside gene matches: 4. This CDR3 is built from 14 residues.

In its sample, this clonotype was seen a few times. CDR3 protein: CASSLDLANEQFF. As DNA, the CDR3 is TGTGCCAGCAGTTTAGACCTAGCCAATGAGCAGTTCTTC. This rearrangement joins TRBV12-3 or TRBV12-4 to TRBJ2-1; tentative D call: TRBD2 (5 bases). The V end was cut by 1 base, the J end by 6 bases, with 7 bases between. The CDR3 contains 13 residues.

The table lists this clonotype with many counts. The CDR3 loop is CASRLGTSGLRGNEQFF. Here the CDR3 DNA reads TGTGCCAGCAGGCTAGGGACTAGCGGCTTGAGGGGCAATGAGCAGTTCTTC. The V gene is TRBV28, the J gene TRBJ2-1; 11 bases are shared with TRBD2. Germline-derived CDR1 and CDR2 are MDHEN and SYDVKM. After removal of 6 bases from V and 6 bases from J, the junction contained 13 bases not matched to a gene. CDR3 length: 17 amino acids.

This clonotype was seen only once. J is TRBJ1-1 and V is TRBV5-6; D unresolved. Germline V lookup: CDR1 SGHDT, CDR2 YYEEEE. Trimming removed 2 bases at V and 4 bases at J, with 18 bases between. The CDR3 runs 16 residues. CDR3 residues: CASSFSLHLSGTEAFF. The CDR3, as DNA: TGTGCCAGCAGCTTCTCTTTACACCTTTCAGGCACTGAAGCTTTCTTT.

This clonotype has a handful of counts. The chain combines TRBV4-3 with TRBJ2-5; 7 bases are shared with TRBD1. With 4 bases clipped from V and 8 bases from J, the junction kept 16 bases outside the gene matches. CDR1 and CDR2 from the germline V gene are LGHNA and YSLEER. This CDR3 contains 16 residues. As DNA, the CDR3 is TGCGCCAGCAGCCCGACTTGGACAGGACCAAGAGGAACCCAGTACTTC. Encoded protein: CASSPTWTGPRGTQYF.

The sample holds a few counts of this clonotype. CDR3: CASSLAGAKDTQYF. The CDR3 bases are TGTGCCAGCAGTTTAGCGGGAGCGAAAGATACGCAGTATTTT. This chain links TRBV12-3 or TRBV12-4 with TRBJ2-3; tentatively, D is TRBD2 (5 bases). CDR3 length: 14 amino acids. V dropped 0 bases and J dropped 5 bases, with 9 bases sitting between them.

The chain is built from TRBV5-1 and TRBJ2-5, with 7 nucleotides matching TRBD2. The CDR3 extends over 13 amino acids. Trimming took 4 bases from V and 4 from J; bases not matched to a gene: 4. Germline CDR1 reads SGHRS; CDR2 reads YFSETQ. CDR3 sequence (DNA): TGCGCCAGCAGCCGGGACTACCGAGAGACCCAGTACTTC. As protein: CASSRDYRETQYF.

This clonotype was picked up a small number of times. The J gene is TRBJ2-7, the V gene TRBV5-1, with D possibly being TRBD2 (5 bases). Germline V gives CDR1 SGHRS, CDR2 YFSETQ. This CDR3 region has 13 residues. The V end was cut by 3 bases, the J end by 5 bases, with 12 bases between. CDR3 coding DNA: TGCGCCAGCAGCTCCCCCGACGGGAACGAGCAGTACTTC. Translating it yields CASSSPDGNEQYF. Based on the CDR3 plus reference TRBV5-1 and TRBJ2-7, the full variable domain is KAGVTQTPRYLIKTRGQQVTLSCSPISGHRSVSWYQQTPGQGLQFLFEYFSETQRNKGNFPGRFSGRQFSNSRSEMNVSTLELGDSALYLCASSSPDGNEQYFGPGTRLTVT.

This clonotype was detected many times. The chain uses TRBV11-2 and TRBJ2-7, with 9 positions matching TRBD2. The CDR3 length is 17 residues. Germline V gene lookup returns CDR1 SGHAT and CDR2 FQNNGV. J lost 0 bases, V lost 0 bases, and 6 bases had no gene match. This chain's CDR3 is CASSLDQSGRSSYEQYF. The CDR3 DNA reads TGTGCCAGCAGCTTAGATCAAAGCGGGAGGAGCTCCTACGAGCAGTACTTC.

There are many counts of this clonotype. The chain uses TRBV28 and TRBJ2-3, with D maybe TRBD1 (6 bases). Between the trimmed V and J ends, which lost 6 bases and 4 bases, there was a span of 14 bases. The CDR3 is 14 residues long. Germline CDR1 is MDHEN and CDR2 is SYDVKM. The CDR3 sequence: CASRTYRESDTQYF. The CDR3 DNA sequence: TGTGCCAGCAGAACGTACAGGGAGTCAGATACGCAGTATTTT.

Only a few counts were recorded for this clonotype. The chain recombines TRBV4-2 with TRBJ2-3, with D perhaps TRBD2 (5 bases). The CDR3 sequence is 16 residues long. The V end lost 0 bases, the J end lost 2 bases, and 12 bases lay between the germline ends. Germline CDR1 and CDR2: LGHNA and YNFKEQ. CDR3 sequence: CASSQDRDSPTDTQYF. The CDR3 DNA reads TGTGCCAGCAGCCAAGATCGGGATAGCCCCACAGATACGCAGTATTTT.

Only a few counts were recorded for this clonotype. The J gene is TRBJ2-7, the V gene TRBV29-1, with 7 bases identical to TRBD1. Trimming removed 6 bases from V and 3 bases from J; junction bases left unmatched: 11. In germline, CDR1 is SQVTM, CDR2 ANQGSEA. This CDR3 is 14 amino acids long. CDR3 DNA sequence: TGCAGCGTCGTCACAGGGGTCCTGGGCTACGAGCAGTACTTC. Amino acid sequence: CSVVTGVLGYEQYF.

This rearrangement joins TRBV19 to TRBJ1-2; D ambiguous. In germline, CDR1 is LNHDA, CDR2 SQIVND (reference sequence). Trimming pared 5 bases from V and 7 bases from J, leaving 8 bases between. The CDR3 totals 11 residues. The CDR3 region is CASSSSFGYTF. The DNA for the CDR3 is TGTGCCAGTAGTTCATCGTTTGGCTACACCTTC. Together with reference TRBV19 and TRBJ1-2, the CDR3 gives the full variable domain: DGGITQSPKYLFRKEGQNVTLSCEQNLNHDAMYWYRQDPGQGLRLIYYSQIVNDFQKGDIAEGYSVSREKKESFPLTVTSAQKNPTAFYLCASSSSFGYTFGSGTRLTVV.

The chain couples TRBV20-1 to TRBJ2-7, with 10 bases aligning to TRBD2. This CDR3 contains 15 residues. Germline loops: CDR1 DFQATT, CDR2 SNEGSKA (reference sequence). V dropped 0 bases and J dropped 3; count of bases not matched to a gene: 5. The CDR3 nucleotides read TGCAGTGCTAGAGAAATAGCGGGAGGTTACTACGAGCAGTACTTC. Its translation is CSAREIAGGYYEQYF.

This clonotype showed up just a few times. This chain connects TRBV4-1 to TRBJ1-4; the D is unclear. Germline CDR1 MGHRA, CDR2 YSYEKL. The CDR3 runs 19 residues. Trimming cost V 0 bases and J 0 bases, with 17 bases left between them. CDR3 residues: CASSQDIITTQPTNEKLFF. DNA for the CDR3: TGCGCCAGCAGCCAAGATATTATAACAACTCAACCAACTAATGAAAAACTGTTTTTT.

The CDR3 DNA reads TGTGCCAGCAGTTACCTTACTAGCGGCCTTACCTACAATGAGCAGTTCTTC. Translation: CASSYLTSGLTYNEQFF. This chain joins TRBV6-2 or TRBV6-3 and TRBJ2-1; 8 positions agree with TRBD2. This CDR3 spans 17 amino acids. Losses at the gene ends were 2 bases for V and 2 bases for J; bases not matched to a gene: 8. Germline CDR1 and CDR2: MNHEY and SVGEGT.

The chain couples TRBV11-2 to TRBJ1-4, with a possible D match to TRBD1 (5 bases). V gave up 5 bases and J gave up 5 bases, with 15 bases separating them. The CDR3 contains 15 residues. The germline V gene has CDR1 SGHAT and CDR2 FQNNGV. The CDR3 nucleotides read TGTGCCAGCAGCAGAGATCAGGGCAAGAATGAAAAACTGTTTTTT. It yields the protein CASSRDQGKNEKLFF. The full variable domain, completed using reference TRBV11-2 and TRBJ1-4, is EAGVAQSPRYKIIEKRQSVAFWCNPISGHATLYWYQQILGQGPKLLIQFQNNGVVDDSQLPKDRFSAERLKGVDSTLKIQPAKLEDSAVYLCASSRDQGKNEKLFFGSGTQLSVL.